This TCR beta chain was captured in a study of blood T cell repertoires in COVID-19. This clone was seen a single time. In the authors' workflow: Amplification with reference gene primers provided the estimates of nucleated cell counts. Profiling relied on immunoSEQ multiplex PCR, and the TCRdb table lists in-frame clones only, not all of them. V, J and clone size are taken as reported in that table, and D and trimming were inferred from the DNA itself. Of more than 85,000 clones in the sample, about 85% were seen once. Sequenced: peripheral blood. This TCR was recovered from an elderly man with acute or convalescent COVID-19.

The CDR3 loop is CASSPQGRSADTQYF. The CDR3 nucleotides are TGTGCCAGCAGTCCACAGGGGAGGTCGGCAGATACGCAGTATTTT. The chain is built from TRBV27 and TRBJ2-3, with D perhaps TRBD1 (7 bases). Deletions cut 5 bases from V and 4 bases from J, with 16 bases between. The CDR3 runs 15 residues. Germline assignment: CDR1 MNHEY and CDR2 SMNVEV (reference sequence).